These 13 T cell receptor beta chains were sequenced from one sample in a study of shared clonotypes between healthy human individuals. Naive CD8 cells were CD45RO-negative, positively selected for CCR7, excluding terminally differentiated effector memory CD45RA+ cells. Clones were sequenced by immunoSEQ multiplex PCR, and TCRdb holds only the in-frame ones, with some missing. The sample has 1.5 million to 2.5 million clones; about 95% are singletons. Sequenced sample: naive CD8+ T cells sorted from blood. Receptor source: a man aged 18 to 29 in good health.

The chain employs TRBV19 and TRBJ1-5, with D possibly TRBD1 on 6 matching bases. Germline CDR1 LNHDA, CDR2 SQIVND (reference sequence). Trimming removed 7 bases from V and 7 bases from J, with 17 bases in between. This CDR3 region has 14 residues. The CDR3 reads CASTSDRMDQPQHF. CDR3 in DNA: TGTGCCAGTACCTCTGACAGGATGGACCAGCCCCAGCATTTT.

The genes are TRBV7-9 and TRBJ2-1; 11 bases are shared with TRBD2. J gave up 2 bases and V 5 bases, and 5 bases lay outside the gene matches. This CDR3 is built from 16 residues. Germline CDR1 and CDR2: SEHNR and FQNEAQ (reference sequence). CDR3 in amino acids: CASSPRLAGTYNEQFF. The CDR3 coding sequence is TGTGCCAGCAGCCCAAGACTAGCGGGAACCTACAATGAGCAGTTCTTC. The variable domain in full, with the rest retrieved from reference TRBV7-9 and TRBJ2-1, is DTGVSQNPRHKITKRGQNVTFRCDPISEHNRLYWYRQTLGQGPEFLTYFQNEAQLEKSRLLSDRFSAERPKGSFSTLEIQRTEQGDSAMYLCASSPRLAGTYNEQFFGPGTRLTVL.

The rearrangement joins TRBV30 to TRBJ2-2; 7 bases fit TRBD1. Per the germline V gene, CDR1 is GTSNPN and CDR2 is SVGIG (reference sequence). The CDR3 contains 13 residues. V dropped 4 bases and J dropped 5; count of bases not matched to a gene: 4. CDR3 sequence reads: CAWMTGPTGELFF. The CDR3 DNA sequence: TGTGCCTGGATGACAGGGCCTACCGGGGAGCTGTTTTTT.

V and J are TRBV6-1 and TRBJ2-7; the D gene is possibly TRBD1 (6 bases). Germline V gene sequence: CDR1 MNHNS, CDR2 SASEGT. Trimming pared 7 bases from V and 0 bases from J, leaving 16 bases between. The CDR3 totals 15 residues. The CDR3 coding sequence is TGTGCCAGCACCCCAGGGACATCGAGCTCCTACGAGCAGTACTTC. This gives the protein CASTPGTSSSYEQYF.

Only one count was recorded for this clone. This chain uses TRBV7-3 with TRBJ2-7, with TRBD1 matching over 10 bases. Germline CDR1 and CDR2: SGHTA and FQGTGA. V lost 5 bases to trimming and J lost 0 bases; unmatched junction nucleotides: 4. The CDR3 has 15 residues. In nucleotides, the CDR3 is TGTGCCAGCAGCCTAGACAGGGGGCCCTCCTACGAGCAGTACTTC. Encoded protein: CASSLDRGPSYEQYF.

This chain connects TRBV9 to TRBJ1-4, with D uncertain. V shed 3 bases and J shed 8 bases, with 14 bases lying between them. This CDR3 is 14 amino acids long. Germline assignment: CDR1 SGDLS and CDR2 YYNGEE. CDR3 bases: TGTGCCAGCAGCGGCGAGGCAGGTGAAGAAAAACTGTTTTTT. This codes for CASSGEAGEEKLFF.

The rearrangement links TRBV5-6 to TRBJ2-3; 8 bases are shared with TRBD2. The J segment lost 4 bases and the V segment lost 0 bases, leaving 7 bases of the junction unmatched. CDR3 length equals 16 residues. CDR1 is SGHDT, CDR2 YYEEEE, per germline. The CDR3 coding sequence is TGTGCCAGCAGCTTGGAAGCGGGGGTTGTGGCAGATACGCAGTATTTT. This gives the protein CASSLEAGVVADTQYF. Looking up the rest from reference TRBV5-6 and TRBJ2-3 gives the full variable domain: DAGVTQSPTHLIKTRGQQVTLRCSPKSGHDTVSWYQQALGQGPQFIFQYYEEEERQRGNFPDRFSGHQFPNYSSELNVNALLLGDSALYLCASSLEAGVVADTQYFGPGTRLTVL.

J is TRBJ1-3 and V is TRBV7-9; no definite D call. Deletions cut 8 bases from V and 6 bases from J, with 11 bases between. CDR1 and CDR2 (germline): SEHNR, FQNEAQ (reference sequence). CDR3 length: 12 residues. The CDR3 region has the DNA TGTGCCAGCCAGGACGGCCCAAACACCATATATTTT. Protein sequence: CASQDGPNTIYF.

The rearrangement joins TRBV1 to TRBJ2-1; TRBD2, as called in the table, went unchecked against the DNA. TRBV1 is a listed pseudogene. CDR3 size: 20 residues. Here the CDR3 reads CTSSQERRREGPTSYNEQFF. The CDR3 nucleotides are TGCACCAGCAGCCAAGAGAGGCGGCGGGAGGGCCCCACCTCCTACAATGAGCAGTTCTTC.

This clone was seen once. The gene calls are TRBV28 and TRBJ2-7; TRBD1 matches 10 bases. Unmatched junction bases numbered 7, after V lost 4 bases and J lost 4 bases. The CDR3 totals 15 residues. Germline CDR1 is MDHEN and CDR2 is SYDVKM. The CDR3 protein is CASSSNRQGAYEQYF. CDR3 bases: TGTGCCAGCAGTTCAAACCGACAGGGGGCTTACGAGCAGTACTTC.

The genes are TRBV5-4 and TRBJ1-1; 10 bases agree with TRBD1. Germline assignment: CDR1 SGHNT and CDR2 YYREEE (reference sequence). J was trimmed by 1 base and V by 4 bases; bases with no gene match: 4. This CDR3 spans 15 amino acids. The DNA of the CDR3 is TGTGCCAGCAGCGATTGGGACAGGGGGAACACTGAAGCTTTCTTT. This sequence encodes CASSDWDRGNTEAFF.

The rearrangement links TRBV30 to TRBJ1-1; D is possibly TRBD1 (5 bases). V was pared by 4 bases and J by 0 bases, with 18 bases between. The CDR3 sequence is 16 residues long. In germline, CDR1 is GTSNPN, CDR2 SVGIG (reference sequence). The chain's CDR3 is CAWKGVGPLMNTEAFF. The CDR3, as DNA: TGTGCCTGGAAAGGGGTAGGGCCCCTAATGAACACTGAAGCTTTCTTT.

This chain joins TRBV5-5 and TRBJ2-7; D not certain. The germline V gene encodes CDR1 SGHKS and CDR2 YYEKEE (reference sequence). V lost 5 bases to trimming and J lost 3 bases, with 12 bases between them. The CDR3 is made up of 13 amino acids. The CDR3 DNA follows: TGTGCCAGCAGACGGACGAGTTTCTACGAGCAGTACTTC. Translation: CASRRTSFYEQYF. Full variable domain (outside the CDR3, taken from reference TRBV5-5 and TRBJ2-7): DAGVTQSPTHLIKTRGQQVTLRCSPISGHKSVSWYQQVLGQGPQFIFQYYEKEERGRGNFPDRFSARQFPNYSSELNVNALLLGDSALYLCASRRTSFYEQYFGPGTRLTVT.